These T cell receptor beta chains were read from a single sample in a study of T cell responses to AZD1222 COVID-19 vaccine. Method: immunoSEQ multiplex PCR; TCRdb's copy keeps in-frame clones and lacks some. The data show approximately 150,000 clones, roughly 92% seen once. The input for sequencing was peripheral blood, taken on day 0 of AZD1222 vaccination. Receptors were obtained from an adult in good health. Both conserved end residues are part of each CDR3. A D gene is named only where the DNA matches it firmly. Some rows mark clone size as missing; the rest say once, few, many or name a class of expanded clone.

d_gene	v_gene	abundance	j_gene	CDR3nt	CDR3aa
TRBD1	TRBV7-2	.	TRBJ1-2	TGTGCCAGCAGCCTCACCCCGGGACAGGGCTTGTTAGATGGCTACACCTTC	CASSLTPGQGLLDGYTF
.	TRBV2	once	TRBJ2-5	TGTGCCAGCGACACCAACCCCAAGGCCCCCCCAAAAGAGACCCAGTACTTC	CASDTNPKAPPKETQYF
.	TRBV7-2	.	TRBJ2-2	TGTGCCAGCAGCAATCTAGCGCTGGGTGCCGGGGAGCTGTTTTTT	CASSNLALGAGELFF
.	TRBV19	.	TRBJ2-3	TGTGCCAGTAGTATAGATGAAAAACCGAGAGATACGCAGTATTTT	CASSIDEKPRDTQYF
TRBD1	TRBV9	.	TRBJ2-5	TGTGCCAGCAGCGTAGGGACAGGGAATGGAGAGACCCAGTACTTC	CASSVGTGNGETQYF
.	TRBV30	.	TRBJ1-2	TGTGCCTGGAGTATAGGTAACGAAGGCGGCTACACCTTC	CAWSIGNEGGYTF
.	TRBV7-9	.	TRBJ2-3	TGTGCCAGCGGGGGGTTGATCACAGATACGCAGTATTTT	CASGGLITDTQYF
TRBD1	TRBV5-6	few	TRBJ1-2	TGTGCCAGCAGCTGGCAGGGGGCAATCTATGGCTACACCTTC	CASSWQGAIYGYTF
TRBD1	TRBV5-8	.	TRBJ2-3	TGTGCCAGCAGCCCGGGACAGGGGTTAGCAGATACGCAGTATTTT	CASSPGQGLADTQYF
.	TRBV7-9	.	TRBJ1-5	TGTGCCAGCAGTAGGGATAGCAATCAGCCCCAGCATTTT	CASSRDSNQPQHF
.	TRBV30	.	TRBJ2-2	TGTGCCTGGAGGGTTCCGGGAGCGGACACCGGGGAGCTGTTTTTT	CAWRVPGADTGELFF
TRBD2	TRBV12-5	.	TRBJ2-2	TGTGCTAGTGGCCGCATTATTAGCGGGAGTGTACCCGGGGAGCTGTTTTTT	CASGRIISGSVPGELFF
TRBD1	TRBV28	.	TRBJ1-5	TGTGCCAGCAGACCAGACAGGGGCGATCAGCCCCAGCATTTT	CASRPDRGDQPQHF
.	TRBV21-1	.	TRBJ2-1	TGTGCCAGCCCCGGTTTTATCCGGGCTCCCTCCTACAATGAGCAGTTCTTC	CASPGFIRAPSYNEQFF
.	TRBV3-1/TRBV3-2	.	TRBJ2-1	TGTGCCAGCAGTCAAGGGTCTAGCAAAGGCAATGAGCAGTTCTTC	CASSQGSSKGNEQFF
TRBD2	TRBV4-2	.	TRBJ2-1	TGTGCCAGCAGCCCACTAGCGGGAGGGGGGTCCTACAATGAGCAGTTCTTC	CASSPLAGGGSYNEQFF
TRBD2	TRBV5-6	.	TRBJ2-3	TGTGCCAGCAGCTTGAGGCTAGCGGGAGGCCCCACAGATACGCAGTATTTT	CASSLRLAGGPTDTQYF
TRBD2	TRBV6-5	.	TRBJ2-5	TGTGCCAGCAGTTCCGCCCTGGGAGGGAGTGAGACCCAGTACTTC	CASSSALGGSETQYF
TRBD1	TRBV6-5	few	TRBJ1-2	TGTGCCAGCAGTTCTTCAAGGGACAGGCCGGGCTATGGCTACACCTTC	CASSSSRDRPGYGYTF
TRBD1	TRBV2	.	TRBJ1-1	TGTGCCAGCAGGATCACAGGGGGGCCCACTGAAGCTTTCTTT	CASRITGGPTEAFF
.	TRBV6-6	.	TRBJ2-3	TGTGCCAGCAGTTACGGGCGCACCCCTTCATCAGATACGCAGTATTTT	CASSYGRTPSSDTQYF
.	TRBV12-3/TRBV12-4	.	TRBJ2-3	TGTGCCAGCAGTTTTTCAGATACGCAGTATTTT	CASSFSDTQYF
TRBD1	TRBV5-1	.	TRBJ1-1	TGCGCCAGCAGCTTCGGAGGGGGCGCGGGAAACACTGAAGCTTTCTTT	CASSFGGGAGNTEAFF
.	TRBV7-8	.	TRBJ1-2	TGTGCCAGCAGCCTCGGGACGGATGGCTACACCTTC	CASSLGTDGYTF
.	TRBV4-3	.	TRBJ1-5	TGCGCCAGCAGCCAGTCACAGGGTTGGGGCAATCAGCCCCAGCATTTT	CASSQSQGWGNQPQHF
.	TRBV28	.	TRBJ2-2	TGTGCCAGCAGTTTAGGTAGTCACGGGGAGCTGTTTTTT	CASSLGSHGELFF
.	TRBV5-5	few	TRBJ1-5	TGTGCCAGCAGCTTGGTGTGGGCGGGCCCAGGCAATCAGCCCCAGCATTTT	CASSLVWAGPGNQPQHF